The 25 T cell receptor beta chains listed next were all sequenced from one sample in a study of blood T cell repertoires in COVID-19. The repertoire was sequenced with immunoSEQ multiplex PCR; TCRdb's copy has only in-frame clones and lacks some. Of 350,000 to 450,000 clones listed, about 89% were seen once; the top ten hold 2.3%. Sequencing input: peripheral blood. These TCRs come from a woman aged 55-69 years with COVID-19, enrolled during active disease.

On this clone: Other DNA sequences in this specimen translate into the identical CDR3. The chain carries TRBV30 and TRBJ1-5; no clear D gene. Germline CDR1 reads GTSNPN; CDR2 reads SVGIG (reference sequence). Trimming stripped 1 base from V and 3 bases from J, with 7 bases between. This CDR3 comprises 13 residues. The CDR3 nucleotides read TGTGCCTGGAGTGAGCAGGACAATCAGCCCCAGCATTTT. Encoded protein: CAWSEQDNQPQHF.

V is TRBV4-1 and J is TRBJ1-1; D might be TRBD1 (6 bases). Between the trimmed V and J ends, which lost 0 bases and 8 bases, there was a span of 13 bases. There are 14 residues in the CDR3. Germline CDR1 MGHRA, CDR2 YSYEKL. The CDR3 spells CASSQDEDRTEAFF. In DNA, the CDR3 is TGCGCCAGCAGCCAAGATGAAGACAGGACAGAAGCTTTCTTT.

This clone was seen a handful of times. The CDR3: CASSQEGQGLSPLHF. DNA of the CDR3: TGCGCCAGCAGCCAAGAGGGACAGGGACTCTCACCCCTCCACTTT. The chain links TRBV4-1 to TRBJ1-6; 9 nucleotides match TRBD1. Looked up from germline, CDR1 is MGHRA and CDR2 is YSYEKL. The CDR3 totals 15 residues. V dropped 0 bases and J dropped 10; count of bases not matched to a gene: 4.

The rearrangement joins TRBV25-1 to TRBJ2-2; possible D gene TRBD2, 6 bases. The length of the CDR3 is 14 residues. Germline V gives CDR1 MGHDK, CDR2 SYGVNS. Trimming stripped 6 bases from V and 1 base from J, with 9 bases between. The CDR3 loop reads CASRGRGNTGELFF. The CDR3 DNA sequence: TGTGCCAGCAGGGGGCGGGGGAACACCGGGGAGCTGTTTTTT. The full variable domain, rest sourced from reference TRBV25-1 and TRBJ2-2, is EADIYQTPRYLVIGTGKKITLECSQTMGHDKMYWYQQDPGMELHLIHYSYGVNSTEKGDLSSESTVSRIRTEHFPLTLESARPSHTSQYLCASRGRGNTGELFFGEGSRLTVL.

The chain has TRBV6-5 and TRBJ2-7; no clear D gene. The ends were cut back, 5 bases at V and 0 bases at J, with 14 bases in the middle. The CDR3 loop spans 15 amino acids. The germline CDR1 and CDR2 sequences are MNHEY and SVGAGI. DNA for the CDR3: TGTGCCAGCAGTCGGAGTCCTGAGAGCTCCTACGAGCAGTACTTC. This gives the protein CASSRSPESSYEQYF.

The CDR3 reads CASAGQVAGAQYF. The CDR3 DNA reads TGTGCCAGCGCGGGCCAAGTGGCGGGGGCCCAGTACTTC. The genes are TRBV6-5 and TRBJ2-5; 7 bases align to TRBD2. This CDR3 has 13 residues. Germline trimming cut 8 bases from V and 9 bases from J; bases unmatched to any gene: 12. The germline V gene encodes CDR1 MNHEY and CDR2 SVGAGI.

Turning to this clone: Germline and junction disagree at one end, which may indicate a read error. V gene TRBV5-1 combines with J gene TRBJ2-5; 10 nucleotides match TRBD2. CDR1 SGHRS and CDR2 YFSETQ come from the germline V gene. CDR3 length equals 16 residues. As DNA, the CDR3 is TGCGCCCGCAGAGGGGGGGCTAGCGGGGGACGAGAGACCCAGTACTTC. Protein: CARRGGASGGRETQYF. Looking up the rest from reference TRBV5-1 and TRBJ2-5 gives the full variable domain: KAGVTQTPRYLIKTRGQQVTLSCSPISGHRSVSWYQQTPGQGLQFLFEYFSETQRNKGNFPGRFSGRQFSNSRSEMNVSTLELGDSALYLCARRGGASGGRETQYFGPGTRLLVL.

This clone was observed a few times. The CDR3 DNA sequence: TGTGCCAGCAGTTTAGGAGTCGGGGAGCAGTTCTTC. Translated, it gives CASSLGVGEQFF. The chain employs TRBV27 and TRBJ2-1; no firm D call. V dropped 2 bases and J dropped 10 bases, with 9 bases sitting between them. The CDR3 runs to 12 residues. Germline values: CDR1 MNHEY, CDR2 SMNVEV (reference sequence).

The chain recombines TRBV5-1 with TRBJ1-3; D is possibly TRBD1 (5 bases). Germline CDR1 reads SGHRS; CDR2 reads YFSETQ. CDR3 length: 15 amino acids. With 1 base removed from V and 5 bases from J, the gap between germline ends came to 13 bases. The CDR3 DNA sequence: TGCGCCAGCAGCTTGTCGGGCGGGACCCGAAACACCATATATTTT. Protein: CASSLSGGTRNTIYF.

The rearrangement joins TRBV6-5 to TRBJ2-7; the match to TRBD1 covers 9 bases. V gave up 4 bases and J gave up 5 bases; unmatched junction bases: 3. The CDR3 totals 13 residues. The V gene's germline CDR1 is MNHEY and CDR2 SVGAGI. The DNA of the CDR3 is TGTGCCAGCAGTTCAGGGACAGGGAACGAGCAGTACTTC. Its protein product is CASSSGTGNEQYF.

In this sample, this clone turned up many times. The chain uses TRBV24-1 and TRBJ2-5; TRBD1 matches 8 bases. Germline V CDR1 and CDR2: KGHDR, SFDVKD. The CDR3 length is 15 residues. Germline trimming cut 4 bases from V and 4 bases from J; bases unmatched to any gene: 7. The CDR3 loop is CATSERAGGGETQYF. The DNA for the CDR3 is TGTGCCACCAGTGAGAGAGCAGGGGGCGGAGAGACCCAGTACTTC.

V usage is TRBV11-2 and J usage is TRBJ2-5; 9 bases match TRBD1. The CDR3 is 19 amino acids. V lost 5 bases to trimming and J lost 6 bases; unmatched junction nucleotides: 22. Germline-derived CDR1 and CDR2 are SGHAT and FQNNGV. In DNA, the CDR3 is TGTGCCAGCAGCCCAGGATTGGGGACGGGACAGGGTCCGGGGAAGACCCAGTACTTC. This sequence encodes CASSPGLGTGQGPGKTQYF.

CDR3 nucleotide sequence: TGTGCCAGCAGCGTGATGGGGCACCAAGAGACCCAGTACTTC. Translating gives CASSVMGHQETQYF. The gene calls are TRBV9 and TRBJ2-5; tentatively, D is TRBD1 (5 bases). The CDR3 has 14 residues. The germline V gene has CDR1 SGDLS and CDR2 YYNGEE. The V end lost 2 bases, the J end lost 0 bases, and 8 bases lay between the germline ends.

CDR3 sequence: CASSPKGVYNEQFF. Here the CDR3 DNA reads TGTGCCAGCAGCCCGAAGGGGGTTTACAATGAGCAGTTCTTC. The chain links TRBV28 to TRBJ2-1; D is possibly TRBD1 (6 bases). The CDR3 loop spans 14 amino acids. Germline values: CDR1 MDHEN, CDR2 SYDVKM. Trimming took 6 bases from V and 4 from J, leaving 13 bases between them.

This chain connects TRBV19 to TRBJ2-7, with 12 bases fitting TRBD2. The V gene end was trimmed by 5 bases and the J gene end by 6 bases; junction bases not matched to a gene: 14. The CDR3 extends over 17 amino acids. Germline V CDR1 and CDR2: LNHDA, SQIVND (reference sequence). The CDR3 DNA reads TGTGCCAGTAGTGTTCTAGCGGGGGGGCCGATTTCGGGCGAGCAGTACTTC. Amino acids: CASSVLAGGPISGEQYF.

This chain links TRBV5-1 with TRBJ1-2, with unresolved D. The germline CDR1 and CDR2 sequences are SGHRS and YFSETQ. The CDR3 contains 12 residues. Trimming took 0 bases from V and 5 from J, leaving 5 bases between them. CDR3 sequence reads: CASSLAGYGYTF. The CDR3 DNA sequence: TGCGCCAGCAGCTTGGCGGGGTATGGCTACACCTTC.

This chain connects TRBV6-5 to TRBJ1-2; unclear D gene. V lost 0 bases and J lost 5, with 10 bases in between. CDR1 is MNHEY, CDR2 SVGAGI, per germline. This CDR3 region has 14 residues. This CDR3 reads CASSYSGGGYGYTF. CDR3 DNA: TGTGCCAGCAGTTACTCAGGTGGAGGGTATGGCTACACCTTC.

The V and J genes are TRBV19 and TRBJ2-5; 10 bases are a match to TRBD2. Germline-derived CDR1 and CDR2 are LNHDA and SQIVND (reference sequence). Trimming took 6 bases from V and 2 from J; bases not matched to a gene: 6. This CDR3 has 15 residues. Here the CDR3 DNA reads TGTGCCAGTAGCGCCGCTAGCGGGGGTCAAGAGACCCAGTACTTC. Protein product: CASSAASGGQETQYF.

The rearrangement links TRBV19 to TRBJ2-7; tentative D call: TRBD1 (6 bases). The CDR3 extends over 15 amino acids. The V end lost 7 bases, the J end lost 1 base, and 17 bases lay between the germline ends. The germline V gene has CDR1 LNHDA and CDR2 SQIVND (reference sequence). CDR3 nucleotides: TGTGCCAGTAACCGAAGACAGGCATATTCCTACGAGCAGTACTTC. Translated, it gives CASNRRQAYSYEQYF.

This rearrangement joins TRBV5-1 to TRBJ2-5; D possibly corresponds to TRBD2 (6 bases). This CDR3 has 14 amino acids. The V gene lost 7 bases and the J gene lost 5 bases, with 18 bases spanning the gap. Germline lookup yields CDR1 SGHRS and CDR2 YFSETQ. CDR3 region: CASELAPGVETQYF. CDR3 DNA: TGCGCCAGCGAGCTCGCCCCGGGGGTCGAGACCCAGTACTTC.

The rearrangement links TRBV19 to TRBJ1-1; TRBD1 aligns across 7 bases. The CDR3 length is 15 residues. V gave up 3 bases and J gave up 10 bases; unmatched junction bases: 14. Germline-derived CDR1 and CDR2 are LNHDA and SQIVND (reference sequence). CDR3 coding DNA: TGTGCCAGTAGTATTCCCCAACAGGGACAGCGGGCAGCTTTCTTT. Its protein product is CASSIPQQGQRAAFF.

This clone was found once. The rearrangement uses TRBV19 and TRBJ2-1, with a tentative D call TRBD1 (6 bases). Trimming pared 6 bases from V and 0 bases from J, leaving 9 bases between. From germline, CDR1 is LNHDA and CDR2 SQIVND (reference sequence). This CDR3 region has 14 residues. CDR3 residues: CASRGGSSYNEQFF. The CDR3 coding sequence is TGTGCCAGTAGAGGGGGAAGCTCCTACAATGAGCAGTTCTTC.

This chain connects TRBV6-2 or TRBV6-3 to TRBJ1-5; 8 positions agree with TRBD1. V shed 6 bases, J shed 5 bases, and the junction held 6 bases outside the gene matches. CDR1 and CDR2 (germline): MNHEY, SVGEGT. The CDR3 is made up of 14 amino acids. The CDR3 region is CASSPTGGYQPQHF. For the CDR3, the DNA is TGTGCCAGCAGCCCCACAGGGGGATATCAGCCCCAGCATTTT.

The J gene is TRBJ2-2, the V gene TRBV7-2; a possible D gene is TRBD1 (6 bases). Deletions cut 2 bases from V and 5 bases from J, with 15 bases between. Germline assignment: CDR1 SGHTA and CDR2 FQGNSA. This CDR3 has 16 residues. DNA for the CDR3: TGTGCCAGCAGCTTATATAAGGGGGTGCCTACCGGGGAGCTGTTTTTT. Amino acids: CASSLYKGVPTGELFF.

The sample holds one count of this clone. This chain connects TRBV7-2 to TRBJ1-2; D not resolved. V gave up 5 bases and J gave up 8 bases, with 9 bases separating them. The germline V gene has CDR1 SGHTA and CDR2 FQGNSA. The CDR3 sequence is 11 residues long. The CDR3 region has the DNA TGTGCCAGCAGCCCTCCCCAGGGCTACACCTTC. Translation: CASSPPQGYTF.